The sequence of this T cell receptor beta chain was determined in a study of blood T cell repertoires in COVID-19 (dated by TCRdb to the early 2020s). About the full investigation: The collaborator samples originated in the United States, Italy and Spain and spanned the acute and convalescent phases of COVID-19. Samples came from the ongoing ImmuneRACE study (first 160 participants) plus 1,254 subjects from 6 global collaborators. The repertoires were released in a freely available public database intended as a resource for research on the immune response to SARS-CoV-2. Where available, HLA class I and class II types were obtained from metadata supplied by the sample provider rather than from assay-based typing. Subjects who had been exposed to COVID-19, were actively infected with it, or had recovered from it provided the deeply sampled blood TCRbeta repertoires that made up the dataset. Sample metadata almost always included a de-identified subject ID, COVID-19 status, age in years and sex. The material from the prospective study consisted of cDNA or gDNA derived from T cells, B-cell-depleted T cells, or PBMCs. The full study reports these points: The amount of clinical and demographic metadata varied by source and participant and was provided uncurated.

This clone was counted a few times. The antigen it binds to is not known. Per-base quality was not reported, and no clone a single base away is much larger than it. CDR1 and CDR2 are drawn from the germline V gene (reference sequence): LGHDT, YNNKEL. Germline trimming amounts to 6 bases on V and 7 bases on J, with 5 as the count of junction bases outside the gene matches. Reading from cysteine to phenylalanine, the CDR3 counts 13 amino acids. Kept here is only the CDR3 DNA, which spans 39 bases and is read in frame from base 1. Participants in the prospective study were aged roughly 18 to 100 years, lived in 24 United States geographic areas, and enrolled through a virtual design. Cohort assignment in the prospective study relied on participant-reported clinical history from a screening survey and a study questionnaire. Recovered participants in ImmuneRACE Cohort 3 were defined as having two consecutive negative NP/OP PCR tests, clearance from a healthcare professional, or resolution of symptoms. In the prospective study, whole blood, serum and a nasopharyngeal or oropharyngeal swab were collected from each participant by mobile phlebotomists. Prospective study participants could optionally give additional blood draws and questionnaires over an approximately two-month period. Prospective study blood samples were shipped either frozen or at room temperature before DNA extraction.

The immunoSEQ Assay, a bias-controlled multiplex PCR, was used to amplify TCRbeta CDR3 regions from genomic DNA. Turning to the authors' computational methods: The number of nucleated cells in each sample was estimated from the amplification of reference gene primers within the assay. To quantify the absolute abundance of each unique TCRbeta CDR3 rearrangement, sequence reads were collapsed and filtered. For each sample, productive Simpson clonality was calculated by taking the square root of Simpson's diversity index across productive rearrangements. As stored in TCRdb, this immuneACCESS dataset retains in-frame rearrangements with V and J assigned. A fraction of the clones does not appear; measured against another copy, unresolved V genes explain less than half of the discrepancy, and the remainder lacks a known reason. D and trimming come from the DNA, and the V and J calls and clone size come from that table. Recorded for this sample are about 250,000 clones; 70% to 90% of them occurred a single time. Together, the top ten hold about 1.5% of the sample.

Sequenced sample: PBMCs or T cells enriched from blood (not recorded which). The V gene is TRBV3-1 (or the pseudogene TRBV3-2) and the J gene is TRBJ2-1; the junction holds 8 bases that match TRBD2. The receptor was isolated from a woman between 45 and 65 years old who had recovered from COVID-19. The CDR3 sequence is CASSSGLGNEQFF. The DNA sequence is TGTGCCAGCAGTTCGGGACTAGGGAATGAGCAGTTCTTC.